This TCR beta chain comes out of a study of T cell responses to AZD1222 COVID-19 vaccine. Study background: Second doses were pooled across both intervals (about 4 or about 12 weeks).

Germline V lookup: CDR1 SGHRS, CDR2 YFSETQ. V shed 4 bases and J 1 base; nucleotides not matched to a gene: 6. This CDR3 has 15 residues. The study's findings and limits: Close to half of spike-specific TCRs reportedly recognize unmutated variant regions. The peak T cell response came first, and repertoires were sampled only after it. Donors were chiefly white British, with a greater number of females, and clonal diversity was perhaps underestimated.

Data came from immunoSEQ multiplex PCR; TCRdb stores just in-frame clones and leaves some out. The data contain over 150,000 clones, 88% of them singletons. A word on this clone: Its antigen is unknown.

V is TRBV5-1 and J is TRBJ1-1, with 8 bases aligning to TRBD1. The receptor was isolated from an adult in good health. Source: peripheral blood, taken on day 0 of AZD1222 vaccination. CDR3 coding DNA: TGCGCCAGCAGCAGAGAGACAGGGGCGAACACTGAAGCTTTCTTT. Translating gives CASSRETGANTEAFF.